Below, one T cell receptor beta chain is given with its context. This clonotype has only one observation. The clone's antigen remains unknown. Base qualities are not at hand, and no much larger clone is one base apart. PBMCs were isolated by Ficoll-Paque density gradient centrifugation. According to the germline V gene, CDR1 reads SGHRS and CDR2 reads YFSETQ. Counted from cysteine to phenylalanine, this CDR3 has 16 amino acids. CDR3 DNA is the only sequence kept; it has 48 bases, read in frame from the first base. V is reduced by 3 bases and J by 4 bases, leaving a spacing of 19 bases between them. The data are from a study of T-cell memory formation after mild COVID-19 (dated by TCRdb to the early 2020s). The study in broad terms: TCR sequence clusters from the two donors were found to be largely donor specific. In a couple of donors, T-cell clones that expanded and contracted after mild COVID-19 were tracked by sequencing TCRalpha and TCRbeta repertoires over time. Two young, previously healthy adult volunteers made up the cohort, one male and one female. General study outcomes and caveats: From day 15 to 85, contracting clones showed balanced CD4/CD8 phenotypes, whereas a second wave of clones that expanded from day 15 to 37 leaned towards CD4+. Whether the second-wave clones peaking on day 37 were SARS-CoV-2 specific was not confirmed. Only two mild cases were covered in the study, and larger cohorts including severe cases with pre-infection samples were considered necessary. Contracting CD4+ clones turned up mainly in the CM and EM memory subsets, whereas EMRA was where CD8+ clones were enriched. Some responding clones were detected in pre-infection memory, suggesting pre-existing cross-reactive memory T cells joined the SARS-CoV-2 response.

TCRdb records Illumina NovaSeq 6000 as the sequencer. cDNA libraries for TCRalpha and TCRbeta were prepared by 5'RACE using constant-segment primers, with sample barcodes and unique molecular identifiers added. Trizol reagent was used to extract RNA from every sample. Libraries were amplified in two PCR steps, with a second sample barcode and Illumina TruSeq adapters added in the second step. Sequencing of the libraries was done on an Illumina NovaSeq, producing 2 x 150 bp paired-end reads. The paper's processing steps were these. Demultiplexing of reads and collapsing into UMI-guided consensus sequences were performed with migec v1.2.7. With mixcr v2.1.11, UMI consensuses were aligned to TRA and TRB V and J templates and assembled into clonotypes. A clonotype was counted as expanded or contracted only if both edgeR and NoisET called the change significant, with noise models trained on biological replicates. edgeR calls used a false discovery rate-adjusted p below 0.01 and a log2 fold-change threshold of 1. As an exploratory analysis of dynamics, PCA with hierarchical clustering was applied to max-normalized trajectories of the 1000 most abundant clonotypes. Separately sequenced CD4+ and CD8+ repertoires were used to assign a CD4 or CD8 phenotype to each responding clone. The public reads were quality trimmed at Q25 with fastp and then assembled into clones with MiXCR by TCRdb, keeping productive beta chains. Each entry is one CDR3 protein sequence, shown with its most common DNA and genes. These V and J calls are TCRdb output, not the study's own analysis. The sample data list about 210,000 distinct CDR3 sequences, and about 27% of these were observed just once. Together, the top ten hold approximately 10% of the sample.

The rearrangement joined TRBV5-1 to TRBJ1-2, and TRBD1 may be the D gene, going by 5 matching bases. Sequencing was performed on PBMCs or a T cell subset sorted from them (not recorded which). The receptor was derived from an adult woman who had mild COVID-19 (a few samples of this study predate the infection). The sample titles of this study are shuffled in the database, so cell type and time point are left out; the donor was told from shared clones. The CDR3 protein: CASSYSAPGQSYGYTF. The DNA sequence reads TGCGCCAGCAGCTATTCTGCTCCGGGGCAGAGCTATGGCTACACCTTC.